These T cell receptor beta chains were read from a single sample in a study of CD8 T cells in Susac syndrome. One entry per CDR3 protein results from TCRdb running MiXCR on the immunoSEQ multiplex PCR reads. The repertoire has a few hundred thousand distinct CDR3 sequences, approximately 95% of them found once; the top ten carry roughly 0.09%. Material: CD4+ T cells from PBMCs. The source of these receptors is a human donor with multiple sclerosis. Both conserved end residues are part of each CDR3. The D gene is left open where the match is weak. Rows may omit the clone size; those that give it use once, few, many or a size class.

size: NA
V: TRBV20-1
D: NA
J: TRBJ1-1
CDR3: CSARPGLTEAFF
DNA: TGCAGTGCCAGACCAGGGTTGACTGAAGCTTTCTTT

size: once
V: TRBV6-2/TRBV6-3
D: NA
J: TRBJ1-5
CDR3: CASSYVSPNQPQHF
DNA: TGTGCCAGCAGTTACGTTTCACCGAATCAGCCCCAGCATTTT

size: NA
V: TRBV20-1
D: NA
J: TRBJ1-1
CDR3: CSASYNTEAFF
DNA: TGCAGTGCTAGTTACAACACTGAAGCTTTCTTT

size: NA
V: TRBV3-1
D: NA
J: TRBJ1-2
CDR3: CASSPGGGNYGYTF
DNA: TGTGCCAGCAGTCCCGGTGGGGGGAACTATGGCTACACCTTC

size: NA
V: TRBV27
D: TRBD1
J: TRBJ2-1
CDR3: CASSLRTGGLSSYNEQFF
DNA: TGTGCCAGCAGTTTAAGGACAGGGGGACTGAGCTCCTACAATGAGCAGTTCTTC

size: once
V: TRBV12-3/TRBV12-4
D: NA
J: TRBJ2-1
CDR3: CASSLNFRGGGEQFF
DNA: TGTGCCAGCAGTTTGAATTTTCGGGGAGGGGGTGAGCAGTTCTTC

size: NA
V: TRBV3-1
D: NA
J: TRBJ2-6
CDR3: CASSQGGGANVLTF
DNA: TGTGCCAGCAGCCAAGGTGGTGGGGCCAACGTCCTGACTTTC

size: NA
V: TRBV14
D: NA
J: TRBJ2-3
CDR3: CASSQVGGSDTQYF
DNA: TGTGCCAGCAGCCAAGTGGGTGGATCAGATACGCAGTATTTT

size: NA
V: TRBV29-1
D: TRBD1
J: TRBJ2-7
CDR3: CSARLRDSYYEQYF
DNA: TGCAGCGCTCGGTTACGGGACAGTTACTACGAGCAGTACTTC

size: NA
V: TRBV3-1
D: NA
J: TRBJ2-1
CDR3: CASRNRDLYNEQFF
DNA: TGTGCCAGCAGAAACCGGGACCTGTACAATGAGCAGTTCTTC

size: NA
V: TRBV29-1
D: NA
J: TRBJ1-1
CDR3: CSVEDSQNTEAFF
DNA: TGCAGCGTTGAGGACAGCCAGAACACTGAAGCTTTCTTT

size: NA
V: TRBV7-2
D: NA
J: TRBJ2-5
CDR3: CASSGSRGETQYF
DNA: TGTGCCAGCAGTGGGTCTAGGGGCGAGACCCAGTACTTC

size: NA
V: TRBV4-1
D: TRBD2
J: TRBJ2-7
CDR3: CASSQVLGLVLPPYEQYF
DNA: TGCGCCAGCAGCCAAGTTTTGGGACTAGTATTACCGCCCTACGAGCAGTACTTC

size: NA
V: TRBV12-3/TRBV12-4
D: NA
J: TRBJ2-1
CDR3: CASSAGASGFF
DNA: TGTGCCAGCAGTGCCGGGGCGAGCGGGTTCTTC

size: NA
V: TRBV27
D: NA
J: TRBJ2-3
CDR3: CASSSVLRGFGDTQYF
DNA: TGTGCCAGCAGTTCGGTACTCAGAGGATTTGGAGATACGCAGTATTTT

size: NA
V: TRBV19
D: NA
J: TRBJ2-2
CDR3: CASSKTRGIVGELFF
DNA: TGTGCCAGTAGTAAAACTCGGGGGATTGTCGGGGAGCTGTTTTTT

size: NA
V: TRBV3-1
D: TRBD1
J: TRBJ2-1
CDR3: CASAYGQGSNEQFF
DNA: TGTGCCAGCGCCTATGGACAGGGATCAAATGAGCAGTTCTTC

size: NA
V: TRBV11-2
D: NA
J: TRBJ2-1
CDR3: CASSLSGVSNEQFF
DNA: TGTGCCAGCAGCCTCTCGGGGGTCTCCAATGAGCAGTTCTTC

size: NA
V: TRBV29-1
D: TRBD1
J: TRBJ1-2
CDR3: CSVEDRGGGVRGYTF
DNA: TGCAGCGTTGAAGATCGGGGAGGGGGCGTACGGGGCTACACCTTC

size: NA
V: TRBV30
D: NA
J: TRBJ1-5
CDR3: CAWNEGDSNQPQHF
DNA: TGTGCCTGGAACGAGGGGGATAGCAATCAGCCCCAGCATTTT

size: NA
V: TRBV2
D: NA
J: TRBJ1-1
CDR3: CASSEGPEYTEAFF
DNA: TGTGCCAGCAGTGAAGGGCCAGAGTACACTGAAGCTTTCTTT

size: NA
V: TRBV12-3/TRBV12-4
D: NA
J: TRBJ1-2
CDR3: CASTTRGGYTF
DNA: TGTGCCAGCACCACAAGGGGGGGCTACACCTTC

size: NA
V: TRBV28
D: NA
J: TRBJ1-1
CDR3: CASSFRGNTEAFF
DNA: TGTGCCAGCAGTTTCAGAGGTAACACTGAAGCTTTCTTT

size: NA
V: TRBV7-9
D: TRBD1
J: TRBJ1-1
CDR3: CASSFGPGQGTTEAFF
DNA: TGTGCCAGCAGCTTCGGACCGGGACAGGGCACCACTGAAGCTTTCTTT

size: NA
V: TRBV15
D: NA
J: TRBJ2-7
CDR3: CATSRDLASGPSSYEQYF
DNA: TGTGCCACCAGCAGAGATCTTGCAAGCGGGCCTAGCTCCTACGAGCAGTACTTC

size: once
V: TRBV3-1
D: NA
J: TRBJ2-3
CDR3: CASSQDTNTQYF
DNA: TGTGCCAGCAGCCAAGACACCAATACGCAGTATTTT

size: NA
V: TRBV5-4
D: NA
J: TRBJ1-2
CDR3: CASSTQGDGYTF
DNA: TGTGCCAGCAGCACACAGGGAGATGGCTACACCTTC

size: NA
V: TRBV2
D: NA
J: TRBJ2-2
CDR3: CASSGSNTGELFF
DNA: TGTGCCAGCAGTGGATCGAACACCGGGGAGCTGTTTTTT

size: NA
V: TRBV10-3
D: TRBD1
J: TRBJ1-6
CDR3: CAINGAGGGSPLHF
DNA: TGTGCCATCAACGGAGCAGGGGGCGGTTCACCCCTCCACTTT

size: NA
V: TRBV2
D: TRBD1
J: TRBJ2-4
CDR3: CASSGQGLTKNIQYF
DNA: TGTGCCAGCAGTGGACAGGGTCTGACCAAAAACATTCAGTACTTC

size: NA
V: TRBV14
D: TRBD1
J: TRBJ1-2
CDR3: CASSPRIWGQGGYTF
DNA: TGTGCCAGCAGCCCAAGGATTTGGGGACAGGGTGGCTACACCTTC

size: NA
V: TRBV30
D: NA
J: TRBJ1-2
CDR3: CAWSAGTKLWGYTF
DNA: TGTGCCTGGAGTGCCGGGACTAAACTATGGGGCTACACCTTC

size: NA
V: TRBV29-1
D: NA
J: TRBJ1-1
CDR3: CSVGYPNTEAFF
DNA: TGCAGCGTTGGGTACCCGAACACTGAAGCTTTCTTT

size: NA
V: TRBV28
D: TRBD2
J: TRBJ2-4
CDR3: CASSRIRSGTPGPIQYF
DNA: TGTGCCAGCAGTCGAATCCGTAGCGGGACCCCAGGGCCCATTCAGTACTTC

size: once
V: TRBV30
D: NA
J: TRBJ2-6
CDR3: CAWSADFSGANVLTF
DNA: TGTGCCTGGAGTGCCGACTTCTCCGGGGCCAACGTCCTGACTTTC

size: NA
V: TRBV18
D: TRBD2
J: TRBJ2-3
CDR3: CASSPRLAGSGDTQYF
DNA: TGTGCCAGCTCACCACGACTAGCGGGGTCAGGAGATACGCAGTATTTT

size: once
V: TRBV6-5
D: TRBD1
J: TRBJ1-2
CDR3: CASSYSPGTGDLYGYTF
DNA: TGTGCCAGCAGTTACTCTCCTGGGACAGGGGACCTCTATGGCTACACCTTC

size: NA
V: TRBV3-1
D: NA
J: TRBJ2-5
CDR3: CASSQVAGKETQYF
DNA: TGTGCCAGCAGCCAAGTGGCGGGGAAGGAGACCCAGTACTTC

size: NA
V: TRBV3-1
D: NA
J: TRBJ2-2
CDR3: CASSQRETGNTGELFF
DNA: TGTGCCAGCAGCCAAAGGGAGACGGGGAACACCGGGGAGCTGTTTTTT

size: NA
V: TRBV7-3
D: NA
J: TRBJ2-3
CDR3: CASSLAGSTDTQYF
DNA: TGTGCCAGCAGCTTGGCTGGGAGCACAGATACGCAGTATTTT

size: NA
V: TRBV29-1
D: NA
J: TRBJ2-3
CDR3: CSHSGTTDTQYF
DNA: TGCAGCCATAGCGGAACCACAGATACGCAGTATTTT

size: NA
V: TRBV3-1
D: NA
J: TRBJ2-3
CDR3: CASCELGRTDTQYF
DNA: TGTGCCAGCTGTGAACTAGGCCGCACAGATACGCAGTATTTT

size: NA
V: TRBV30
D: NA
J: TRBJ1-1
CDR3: CARLIRGAFF
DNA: TGTGCCCGGCTAATCAGGGGAGCTTTCTTT

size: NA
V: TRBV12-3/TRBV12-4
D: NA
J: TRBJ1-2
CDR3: CASSSPPLERGGYTF
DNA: TGTGCCAGCAGTTCCCCCCCTCTTGAGCGGGGAGGCTACACCTTC

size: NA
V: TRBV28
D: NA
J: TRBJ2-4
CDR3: CASRPGPGRSKNIQYF
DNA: TGTGCCAGCAGACCCGGACCCGGGCGGTCCAAAAACATTCAGTACTTC